The clone carrying this TCR beta chain was recorded at least ten times. These data belong to a study of Graves' ophthalmopathy and Graves' hyperthyroidism. All donors with ophthalmopathy were recorded as having moderate-to-severe activity, CAS ≥3, NOSPECS ≥4 and a duration under 3 months. Isolation of PBMCs was performed using roughly 10 ml of fresh peripheral blood. The CDR3 extends over 13 amino acids. Germline V gene data show CDR1 as MNHEY and CDR2 as SVGAGI. The V end lost 2 bases, the J end lost 2 bases, and 6 bases lay between the germline ends. Amplification from RNA transcripts yielded the TCR beta CDR3 regions. First-round RT-PCR employed HTBI primers, with a second-round multiplex PCR after it. TCRdb ran MiXCR on the multiplex PCR reads and lists one entry per CDR3 protein. Here the sample spans over 450,000 distinct CDR3 sequences, around 15% being singletons.

The J gene is TRBJ1-1, the V gene TRBV6-5; D is unclear. This TCR was recovered from a woman in her 30s with Graves' ophthalmopathy. The source material was blood. The CDR3 coding sequence is TGTGCCAGCAGTTACAGGTCTAACACTGAAGCTTTCTTT. Its protein product is CASSYRSNTEAFF.